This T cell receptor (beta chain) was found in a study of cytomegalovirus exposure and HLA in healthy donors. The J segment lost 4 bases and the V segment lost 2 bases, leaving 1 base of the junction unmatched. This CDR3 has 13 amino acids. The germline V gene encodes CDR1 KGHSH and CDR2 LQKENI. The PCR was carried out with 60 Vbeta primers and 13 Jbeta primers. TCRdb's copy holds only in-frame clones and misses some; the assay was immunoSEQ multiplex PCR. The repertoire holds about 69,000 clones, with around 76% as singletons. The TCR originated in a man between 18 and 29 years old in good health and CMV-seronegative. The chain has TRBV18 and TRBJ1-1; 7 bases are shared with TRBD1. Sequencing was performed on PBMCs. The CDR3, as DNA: TGTGCCAGCTCACCAGACAGGGTCACTGAAGCTTTCTTT. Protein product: CASSPDRVTEAFF.